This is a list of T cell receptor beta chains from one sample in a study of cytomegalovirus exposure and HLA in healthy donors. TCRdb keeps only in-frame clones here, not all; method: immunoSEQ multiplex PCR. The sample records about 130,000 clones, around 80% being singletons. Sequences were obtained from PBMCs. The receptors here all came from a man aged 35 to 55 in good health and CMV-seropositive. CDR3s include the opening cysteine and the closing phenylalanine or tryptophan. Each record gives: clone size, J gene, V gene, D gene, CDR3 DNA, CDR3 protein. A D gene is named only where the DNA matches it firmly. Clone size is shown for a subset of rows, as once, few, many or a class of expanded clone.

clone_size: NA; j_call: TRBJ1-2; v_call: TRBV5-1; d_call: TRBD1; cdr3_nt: TGCGCCAGCAGCCCTTCAGGACAGGGAAGTCGCTATGGCTACACCTTC; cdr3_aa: CASSPSGQGSRYGYTF
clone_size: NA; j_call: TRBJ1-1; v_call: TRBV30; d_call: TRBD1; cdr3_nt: TGTGCCTGGAGCCCGGGACAGGTGAACACTGAAGCTTTCTTT; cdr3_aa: CAWSPGQVNTEAFF
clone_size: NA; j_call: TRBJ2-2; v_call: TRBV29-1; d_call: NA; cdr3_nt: TGCAGCGTTGCAGTGATGAACACCGGGGAGCTGTTTTTT; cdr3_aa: CSVAVMNTGELFF
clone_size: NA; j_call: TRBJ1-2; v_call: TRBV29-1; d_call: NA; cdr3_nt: TGCAGCGTTGTGGGGGCGAGCTATGGCTACACCTTC; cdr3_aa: CSVVGASYGYTF
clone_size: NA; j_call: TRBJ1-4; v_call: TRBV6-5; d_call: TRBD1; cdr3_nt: TGTGCCAGCAGTCCCCGGGGACAGGGCGGCGAAAAACTGTTTTTT; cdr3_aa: CASSPRGQGGEKLFF
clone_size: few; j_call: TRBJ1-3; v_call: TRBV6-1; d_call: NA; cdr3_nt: TGTGCCAGCAGTGTGGAGGGAAGGGGAAACACCATATATTTT; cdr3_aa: CASSVEGRGNTIYF
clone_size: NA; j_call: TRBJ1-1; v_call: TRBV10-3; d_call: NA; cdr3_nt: TGTGCCATCAGTGAGGGCCCGAACACTGAAGCTTTCTTT; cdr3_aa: CAISEGPNTEAFF
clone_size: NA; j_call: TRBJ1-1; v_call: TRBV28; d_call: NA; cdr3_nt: TGTGCCAGCAGTCGCCGGGTGTTGAACACTGAAGCTTTCTTT; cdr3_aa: CASSRRVLNTEAFF
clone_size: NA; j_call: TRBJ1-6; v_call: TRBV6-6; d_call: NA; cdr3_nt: TGTGCCAGCAGTTACTCCGACAGTGATTCACCCCTCCACTTT; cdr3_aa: CASSYSDSDSPLHF
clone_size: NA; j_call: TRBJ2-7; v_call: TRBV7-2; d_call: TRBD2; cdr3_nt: TGTGCCAGCAGTCCTCAGGGTAGCGGGATCTACAAGCAGTACTTC; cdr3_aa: CASSPQGSGIYKQYF
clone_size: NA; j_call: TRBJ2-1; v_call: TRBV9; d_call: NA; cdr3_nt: TGTGCCAGCAGCGTCGGGACGGAGGGGATCAATGAGCAGTTCTTC; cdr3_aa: CASSVGTEGINEQFF
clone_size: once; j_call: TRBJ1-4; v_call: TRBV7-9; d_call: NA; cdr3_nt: TGTGCCAGCAGCCCAGGGGTGGATGGTGAAAAACTGTTTTTT; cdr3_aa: CASSPGVDGEKLFF
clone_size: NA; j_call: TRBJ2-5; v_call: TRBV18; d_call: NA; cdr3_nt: TGTGCCAGCTCTCCGGGGGTAGGCCAAGAGACCCAGTACTTC; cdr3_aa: CASSPGVGQETQYF
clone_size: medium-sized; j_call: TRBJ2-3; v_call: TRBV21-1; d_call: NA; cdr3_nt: TGTGCCAGTATAGACCCTCGGGGAAGCACAGATACGCAGTATTTT; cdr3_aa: CASIDPRGSTDTQYF